The 11 T cell receptor beta chains below come from one sample, sequenced in a study of blood T cell repertoires in COVID-19. The table came from immunoSEQ multiplex PCR; TCRdb's copy has only in-frame clones and leaves some out. The table lists roughly 200,000 clones, 70% to 90% of them singletons. The sample comprised peripheral blood. The receptors were gathered from a man aged 55 to 70 with acute or convalescent COVID-19.

The CDR3 here is CASSSRRAGQGTGNTEAFF. In DNA form, the CDR3 reads TGTGCCAGCAGCTCGCGGAGGGCGGGACAGGGGACGGGTAACACTGAAGCTTTCTTT. The chain has TRBV7-8 and TRBJ1-1; TRBD1 aligns across 10 bases. Germline values: CDR1 SGHVS, CDR2 FQNEAQ. V was clipped by 4 bases and J by 2 bases; unmatched bases: 16. The CDR3 totals 19 residues.

This chain joins TRBV12-3 or TRBV12-4 and TRBJ2-3; D is unclear. Trimming cost V 7 bases and J 3 bases, with 5 bases left between them. The CDR3 contains 11 residues. The CDR3 region has the DNA TGTGCCAGCACCCATACAGATACGCAGTATTTT. It specifies CASTHTDTQYF.

This chain uses TRBV9 with TRBJ2-7, with 8 bases fitting TRBD2. Germline CDR1 and CDR2: SGDLS and YYNGEE. The CDR3 is 15 residues long. Trimming at V came to 7 bases and at J to 4 bases, leaving 13 bases not matched to a gene. This chain's CDR3 is CASHPGSGSTYEQYF. The CDR3 bases are TGTGCCAGCCACCCGGGGAGCGGGAGTACGTACGAGCAGTACTTC.

V is TRBV9 and J is TRBJ2-7; no definite D call. V was shortened by 0 bases and J by 3 bases, with 7 bases between the two germline ends. Germline assignment: CDR1 SGDLS and CDR2 YYNGEE. The length of the CDR3 is 13 residues. CDR3 region: CASSVGTRYEQYF. DNA of the CDR3: TGTGCCAGCAGCGTAGGCACACGCTACGAGCAGTACTTC.

The gene calls are TRBV24-1 and TRBJ2-2; 8 bases line up with TRBD2. The CDR3 consists of 16 residues. J lost 4 bases, V lost 12 bases, and 15 bases had no gene match. Looked up from germline, CDR1 is KGHDR and CDR2 is SFDVKD. Written as DNA, the CDR3 is TGTGCCTCCCGAGCGGGAGTGGGTCAGGGCACCGGGGAGCTGTTTTTT. It codes for CASRAGVGQGTGELFF.

The chain is built from TRBV1 and TRBJ2-3; the D call TRBD1 from the table was never checked on the DNA. TRBV1 is an annotated pseudogene. This CDR3 region has 15 residues. The CDR3, as DNA: TGCACCAGCAGCCGGCGGGACAGGGGTTCTGATACGCAGTATTTT. This codes for CTSSRRDRGSDTQYF.

The chain links TRBV7-2 to TRBJ2-2; 9 nucleotides line up with TRBD1. CDR3 length equals 15 residues. V lost 5 bases to trimming and J lost 3 bases; unmatched junction nucleotides: 4. Germline lookup yields CDR1 SGHTA and CDR2 FQGNSA. As DNA, the CDR3 is TGTGCCAGCAGCCCCGACAGGGGGGACACCGGGGAGCTGTTTTTT. Translating gives CASSPDRGDTGELFF.

CDR3 protein: CASRRDREGGYTF. CDR3 in DNA: TGTGCCAGCAGGCGGGACAGGGAGGGTGGCTACACCTTC. The rearrangement uses TRBV6-5 and TRBJ1-2; 9 bases line up with TRBD1. CDR1 and CDR2 from the germline V gene are MNHEY and SVGAGI. Trimming took 6 bases from V and 7 from J; bases not matched to a gene: 6. The CDR3 loop spans 13 amino acids.

This chain joins TRBV10-3 and TRBJ1-1; perhaps TRBD1 as D (6 bases). The CDR3 is 14 residues long. CDR1 and CDR2 (germline): ENHRY, SYGVKD. With 5 bases removed from V and 1 base from J, the gap between germline ends came to 11 bases. The DNA of the CDR3 is TGTGCCATCAGTACAGGGAAAGGGAACACTGAAGCTTTCTTT. This encodes CAISTGKGNTEAFF.

This rearrangement joins TRBV10-3 to TRBJ2-7; TRBD2 matches 8 bases. Looked up from germline, CDR1 is ENHRY and CDR2 is SYGVKD. J was trimmed by 4 bases and V by 4 bases; bases with no gene match: 6. The CDR3 runs to 14 residues. The DNA of the CDR3 is TGTGCCATCAGTGCTGGGACTAGTACGTACGAGCAGTACTTC. The encoded protein is CAISAGTSTYEQYF.

J is TRBJ1-1 and V is TRBV6-2 or TRBV6-3; possible D gene TRBD1, 6 bases. Trimming stripped 6 bases from V and 5 bases from J, with 13 bases between. This CDR3 has 13 amino acids. CDR1 MNHEY and CDR2 SVGEGT come from the germline V gene. Here the CDR3 DNA reads TGTGCCAGCAGCCAGACCACAGGGACTGAAGCTTTCTTT. It encodes CASSQTTGTEAFF.